These T cell receptor beta chains were read from a single sample in a study of blood T cells in healthy people across ages. MiXCR, applied by TCRdb to the 5' RACE reads, yields one record per CDR3 protein. The data contain 1.5 million to 2 million distinct CDR3 sequences, under 30% of them seen just once; the ten biggest clones take up approximately 7.7%. The specimen was blood. The receptors shown here come from a woman aged 25 to 45 in good health. Each CDR3 is given with its conserved first and last residue. Each record gives: V gene, D gene, J gene, clone size, CDR3 protein, CDR3 DNA. The D gene is left open where the match is weak. Rows give clone size only sometimes, using once, few, many, or a class for an expanded clone.

TRBV27	NA	TRBJ2-1	few	CASSRGLHNEQFF	TGTGCCAGCAGCCGTGGACTGCACAATGAGCAGTTCTTC
TRBV20-1	TRBD2	TRBJ2-1	many	CSATGTSQGKGVYNEQFF	TGCAGTGCTACCGGGACTAGCCAGGGTAAAGGCGTCTACAATGAGCAGTTCTTC
TRBV7-7	NA	TRBJ1-1	NA	CASSPLRGRGPHLNTEAFF	TGTGCCAGCAGCCCCTTGCGTGGCAGGGGCCCACACTTGAACACTGAAGCTTTCTTT
TRBV29-1	NA	TRBJ2-1	many	CSVVWGSYNEQFF	TGCAGCGTTGTTTGGGGGTCCTACAATGAGCAGTTCTTC
TRBV11-2	TRBD2	TRBJ2-5	few	CASSRPGGAGETQYF	TGTGCCAGCAGCCGTCCCGGGGGGGCTGGAGAGACCCAGTACTTC
TRBV20-1	NA	TRBJ2-3	NA	CSARDLLLYDGTDTQYF	TGCAGTGCTAGAGATCTCCTGCTGTACGACGGCACAGATACGCAGTATTTT
TRBV10-3	NA	TRBJ2-5	many	CATGVLGQETQYF	TGTGCCACGGGGGTCCTGGGGCAAGAGACCCAGTACTTC
TRBV9	TRBD1	TRBJ1-3	NA	CASSAQQGSGNTIYF	TGTGCCAGCAGCGCCCAACAGGGGAGTGGAAACACCATATATTTT
TRBV6-1	TRBD2	TRBJ2-3	NA	CASTLKGLSTDTQYF	TGTGCCAGCACCCTGAAGGGACTAAGCACAGATACGCAGTATTTT
TRBV6-1	NA	TRBJ2-4	few	CASSGPRGLGNIQYF	TGTGCCAGCAGCGGCCCTAGAGGTCTCGGAAACATTCAGTACTTC
TRBV4-3	TRBD1	TRBJ2-2	few	CASSQTGYTGELFF	TGCGCCAGCAGCCAGACAGGGTATACCGGGGAGCTGTTTTTT
TRBV7-9	NA	TRBJ1-1	NA	CASSLDRRMNTEAFF	TGTGCCAGCAGCTTAGATAGGAGGATGAACACTGAAGCTTTCTTT
TRBV10-3	NA	TRBJ1-2	NA	CAISEAGLGYTF	TGTGCCATCAGTGAGGCAGGGCTCGGCTACACCTTC
TRBV5-1	NA	TRBJ1-4	few	CASSLGWPGGEKLFF	TGCGCCAGCAGCTTGGGTTGGCCCGGCGGGGAAAAACTGTTTTTT
TRBV20-1	NA	TRBJ2-1	NA	CSARDYKRIHEQFF	TGCAGTGCTAGGGACTACAAGAGGATCCATGAGCAGTTCTTC
TRBV5-6	NA	TRBJ2-4	many	CASSLARGDIQYF	TGTGCCAGCAGCTTGGCCAGGGGGGACATTCAGTACTTC
TRBV7-2	TRBD2	TRBJ2-4	few	CASGSGTSGNKNIQYF	TGTGCCAGCGGGTCAGGGACTAGCGGGAATAAAAACATTCAGTACTTC
TRBV10-3	TRBD2	TRBJ2-7	many	CAISEGREGQYEQYF	TGTGCCATCAGTGAAGGGCGGGAGGGCCAGTACGAGCAGTACTTC
TRBV29-1	TRBD2	TRBJ2-3	NA	CSVPFREVTDTQYF	TGCAGCGTTCCTTTCCGGGAGGTCACAGATACGCAGTATTTT
TRBV5-1	NA	TRBJ2-1	few	CASSLVSSNSYNEQFF	TGCGCCAGCAGCTTGGTGTCGTCGAACTCCTACAATGAGCAGTTCTTC
TRBV6-5	NA	TRBJ1-2	few	CASRPRVGGYTF	TGTGCCAGCAGACCCAGGGTAGGAGGCTACACCTTC
TRBV7-9	NA	TRBJ2-5	few	CASSLLSNQETQYF	TGTGCCAGCAGCTTATTATCTAACCAAGAGACCCAGTACTTC
TRBV18	TRBD1	TRBJ2-5	NA	CASSPPGQVNGETQYF	TGTGCCAGCTCACCACCGGGACAGGTTAATGGAGAGACCCAGTACTTC
TRBV20-1	NA	TRBJ1-2	NA	CSARDQTRNYGYTF	TGCAGTGCTAGAGATCAGACCCGTAACTATGGCTACACCTTC
TRBV12-3/TRBV12-4	NA	TRBJ2-5	few	CASSQTALGGEQYF	TGTGCCAGCAGTCAGACCGCCTTGGGGGGAGAGCAGTACTTC
TRBV6-5	TRBD1	TRBJ2-5	NA	CASSRDRERETQYF	TGTGCCAGCAGCCGGGACAGGGAAAGGGAGACCCAGTACTTC
TRBV4-3	NA	TRBJ2-5	NA	CASSQETQETQYF	TGCGCCAGCAGCCAAGAGACCCAAGAGACCCAGTACTTC
TRBV4-2	NA	TRBJ1-1	few	CASSQEPLQALNAEAFF	TGTGCCAGCAGCCAAGAACCCCTCCAGGCATTGAACGCTGAAGCTTTCTTT
TRBV29-1	TRBD1	TRBJ1-2	many	CSVGDSMGYGYTF	TGCAGCGTCGGGGACAGCATGGGCTATGGCTACACCTTC
TRBV29-1	NA	TRBJ1-5	NA	CSVALGEDQPQHF	TGCAGCGTTGCTTTAGGGGAAGATCAGCCCCAGCATTTT
TRBV6-6	NA	TRBJ1-2	few	CASRDTLETDGYTF	TGTGCCAGCAGGGACACCCTCGAAACCGATGGCTACACCTTC
TRBV7-9	NA	TRBJ2-1	NA	CASSPTGPGSYNEQFF	TGTGCCAGCAGTCCGACCGGGCCTGGGTCCTACAATGAGCAGTTCTTC
TRBV7-2	NA	TRBJ2-5	few	CASTTLETGEILETQYF	TGTGCCAGCACCACCCTCGAGACAGGCGAAATATTGGAGACCCAGTACTTC
TRBV7-3	NA	TRBJ2-2	NA	CASSSTLTGELFF	TGTGCCAGCAGCTCGACTCTCACCGGGGAGCTGTTTTTT
TRBV28	TRBD1	TRBJ2-7	NA	CASTVDGTGEDEQYF	TGTGCCAGCACCGTTGACGGGACAGGGGAGGACGAGCAGTACTTC
TRBV5-8	TRBD1	TRBJ2-7	NA	CASSFTGTGGEQYF	TGTGCCAGCAGCTTTACCGGGACAGGGGGCGAGCAGTACTTC
TRBV5-1	TRBD1	TRBJ1-3	NA	CASSPGTGGSGNTTYF	TGCGCCAGCAGCCCGGGGACAGGCGGTAGTGGAAACACCACATATTTT